One and the same sample provided the 25 T cell receptor beta chains below, sequenced in a study of shared clonotypes between healthy human individuals (dated by TCRdb to the early 2020s). To prepare the library, the immunoSEQ multiplex PCR assay was applied. The table was pulled from immuneACCESS by TCRdb, which kept in-frame rearrangements only. Such tables lose some clones; where checked, under half of the loss comes from unresolved V genes, and the rest has no known cause. The sample table lists fewer than 2.5 million clones, more than 85% of them with a count of one. Of the sample, 0.36% is held by the ten largest clones. Sequencing input: naive CD4+ T cells from PBMCs. The intended sense of this specimen's cell subset or site label: CD45RA+ positively selected. The receptors were sampled from a man aged 18 to 30 in good health. Some clones in this sample may be carry-over from other donors' samples.

The CDR3, as DNA: TGTGCCAGCAGCCACCGAGGGGGTATAGCGGGAGGGATTTACAATGAGCAGTTCTTC. This translates into CASSHRGGIAGGIYNEQFF. This sequence joins TRBV4-2 and TRBJ2-1, with TRBD2 matching over 11 bases. V shed 3 bases and J 4 bases; nucleotides not matched to a gene: 14. The CDR3 consists of 19 residues. CDR1 and CDR2 from the germline V gene are LGHNA and YNFKEQ.

This rearrangement joins TRBV7-2 to TRBJ2-1; D assignment may be TRBD1 or TRBD2 (5 bases each). Looked up from germline, CDR1 is SGHTA and CDR2 is FQGNSA. The CDR3 is 14 amino acids. V was trimmed by 0 bases and J by 8 bases, leaving 11 bases between them. The CDR3 sequence is CASSLARGAHEQFF. CDR3 nucleotide sequence: TGTGCCAGCAGCTTAGCTCGAGGGGCCCATGAGCAGTTCTTC.

A single count supports this clone. This chain links TRBV14 with TRBJ1-4; TRBD1 agrees at 7 bases. The CDR3 totals 15 residues. Germline V gene data show CDR1 as SGHDN and CDR2 as FVKESK. J gave up 8 bases and V 3 bases, and 9 bases lay outside the gene matches. The CDR3: CASSQNRGGGEKLFF. CDR3 nucleotide sequence: TGTGCCAGCAGCCAGAACAGGGGCGGTGGCGAAAAACTGTTTTTT.

This clone was seen a single time. J is TRBJ1-3 and V is TRBV5-6; D remains unclear. V was clipped by 2 bases and J by 0 bases, with 15 bases between them. CDR1 SGHDT and CDR2 YYEEEE come from the germline V gene. The CDR3 totals 17 residues. DNA of the CDR3: TGTGCCAGCAGCTTTGGCCGCCTGGGAAGCTCTGGAAACACCATATATTTT. Encoded protein: CASSFGRLGSSGNTIYF.

This rearrangement joins TRBV9 to TRBJ2-7; 9 bases match TRBD1. Germline CDR1 and CDR2: SGDLS and YYNGEE. The V segment lost 1 base and the J segment 0 bases; nucleotides outside the gene matches: 5. The CDR3 runs to 16 residues. As DNA, the CDR3 is TGTGCCAGCAGCGTAAGGGACAGGGCCAGCTCCTACGAGCAGTACTTC. This codes for CASSVRDRASSYEQYF.

CDR3 loop: CASSPSTGGGTEAFF. CDR3 nucleotides: TGTGCCAGCAGCCCCTCGACAGGGGGCGGGACTGAAGCTTTCTTT. The chain recombines TRBV5-8 with TRBJ1-1; 10 nucleotides agree with TRBD1. CDR1 is SGHTS and CDR2 is YDEGEE in the germline V gene. This CDR3 has 15 residues. The V gene end was trimmed by 4 bases and the J gene end by 5 bases; junction bases not matched to a gene: 8.

The chain has TRBV28 and TRBJ2-2; D is possibly TRBD1 or TRBD2 (5 bases each). The CDR3 contains 17 residues. The germline V gene has CDR1 MDHEN and CDR2 SYDVKM. V was shortened by 6 bases and J by 5 bases, with 22 bases between the two germline ends. The CDR3 nucleotides are TGTGCCAGCAGCCTACGGTTCGGGGCGGTAGGGACCGGGGAGCTGTTTTTT. Protein product: CASSLRFGAVGTGELFF. The variable domain in full, with the rest retrieved from reference TRBV28 and TRBJ2-2, is DVKVTQSSRYLVKRTGEKVFLECVQDMDHENMFWYRQDPGLGLRLIYFSYDVKMKEKGDIPEGYSVSREKKERFSLILESASTNQTSMYLCASSLRFGAVGTGELFFGEGSRLTVL.

This sequence joins TRBV7-8 and TRBJ1-1; a weak D match, TRBD1 (6 bases). The CDR3 covers 14 residues. Germline CDR1 SGHVS, CDR2 FQNEAQ. The V and J ends lost 5 bases and 1 base respectively, with 11 bases between them. CDR3 DNA: TGTGCCAGCAGCCAGACAGGCACGAACACTGAAGCTTTCTTT. This encodes CASSQTGTNTEAFF. The full variable domain, completed using reference TRBV7-8 and TRBJ1-1, is GAGVSQSPRYKVAKRGQDVALRCDPISGHVSLFWYQQALGQGPEFLTYFQNEAQLDKSGLPSDRFFAERPEGSVSTLKIQRTQQEDSAVYLCASSQTGTNTEAFFGQGTRLTVV.

This chain connects TRBV5-1 to TRBJ2-3, with 7 bases that match TRBD1. The V gene's germline CDR1 is SGHRS and CDR2 YFSETQ. V lost 2 bases and J lost 0; bases outside the gene matches: 3. This CDR3 comprises 15 residues. The CDR3 sequence is CASSFQQGSTDTQYF. CDR3 coding DNA: TGCGCCAGCAGCTTCCAACAGGGGAGCACAGATACGCAGTATTTT.

The V call is TRBV11-2, the J call TRBJ2-3, with unresolved D. Germline CDR1 reads SGHAT; CDR2 reads FQNNGV. This CDR3 comprises 14 residues. V lost 6 bases and J 0 bases, leaving 10 bases between the germline ends. The CDR3 spells CASSSWVSTDTQYF. The CDR3 coding sequence is TGTGCCAGCAGTTCGTGGGTTAGCACAGATACGCAGTATTTT.

V and J are TRBV6-1 and TRBJ1-2; possible D gene TRBD1, 5 bases. Per germline, CDR1 MNHNS and CDR2 SASEGT. Trimming shortened V by 2 bases and J by 3 bases, and 13 bases separated the two germline ends. This CDR3 is built from 15 residues. For the CDR3, the DNA is TGTGCCAGCAGTGAACGGGGCAGGTCCGACTATGGCTACACCTTC. Protein: CASSERGRSDYGYTF.

The chain joins TRBV9 to TRBJ2-3; the D gene is possibly TRBD1 (6 bases). Trimming stripped 6 bases from V and 3 bases from J, with 11 bases between. The CDR3 length is 13 residues. The V gene's germline CDR1 is SGDLS and CDR2 YYNGEE. This CDR3 reads CASTPGETDTQYF. The CDR3 DNA reads as TGTGCCAGCACCCCAGGGGAGACAGATACGCAGTATTTT. Combining the CDR3 with reference TRBV9 and TRBJ2-3 gives the whole variable domain DSGVTQTPKHLITATGQRVTLRCSPRSGDLSVYWYQQSLDQGLQFLIQYYNGEERAKGNILERFSAQQFPDLHSELNLSSLELGDSALYFCASTPGETDTQYFGPGTRLTVL.

This clone was seen a single time. The CDR3 DNA sequence: TGTGCCAGCAGTGACAGTCTTAGCAATCAGCCCCAGCATTTT. The encoded protein is CASSDSLSNQPQHF. The rearrangement uses TRBV2 and TRBJ1-5; D unclear. The V and J ends lost 3 bases and 0 bases respectively, with 6 bases between them. The CDR3 consists of 14 residues. Germline lookup yields CDR1 SNHLY and CDR2 FYNNEI.

This clone was detected only once. Other DNA sequences of this sample code for an identical CDR3. The chain is built from TRBV28 and TRBJ1-2; D remains ambiguous. Deletions cut 1 base from V and 4 bases from J, with 7 bases between. The CDR3 contains 13 residues. CDR1 is MDHEN, CDR2 SYDVKM, per germline. The CDR3 nucleotides read TGTGCCAGCAGTTTATTGCGGGGCTATGGCTACACCTTC. Protein sequence: CASSLLRGYGYTF.

This clone was counted a single time. This CDR3 reads CSVILAGVFEQYF. CDR3 in DNA: TGCAGCGTGATCCTAGCGGGAGTATTCGAGCAGTACTTC. V usage is TRBV29-1 and J usage is TRBJ2-5, with 10 bases identical to TRBD2. The J call may be in error: the DNA end matches TRBJ2-7 better. The CDR3 totals 13 residues. Germline V gene lookup returns CDR1 SQVTM and CDR2 ANQGSEA.

The rearrangement links TRBV7-9 to TRBJ2-7; TRBD1 matches 8 bases. Trimming cost V 5 bases and J 2 bases; bases outside gene matches: 11. The CDR3 contains 16 residues. The V gene's germline CDR1 is SEHNR and CDR2 FQNEAQ (reference sequence). CDR3 sequence reads: CASSNVVGQVTYEQYF. CDR3 DNA sequence: TGTGCCAGCAGCAACGTTGTGGGACAGGTTACCTACGAGCAGTACTTC. Using reference TRBV7-9 and TRBJ2-7 for the parts outside the CDR3, the full variable domain is DTGVSQNPRHKITKRGQNVTFRCDPISEHNRLYWYRQTLGQGPEFLTYFQNEAQLEKSRLLSDRFSAERPKGSFSTLEIQRTEQGDSAMYLCASSNVVGQVTYEQYFGPGTRLTVT.

This rearrangement joins TRBV2 to TRBJ2-7; TRBD2 matches at 14 bases. The germline CDR1 and CDR2 sequences are SNHLY and FYNNEI. This CDR3 contains 16 residues. Trimming removed 1 base from V and 2 bases from J; junction bases left unmatched: 1. CDR3 residues: CASSEEGLAGAYEQYF. CDR3 bases: TGTGCCAGCAGTGAAGAGGGACTAGCGGGAGCCTACGAGCAGTACTTC.

This chain joins TRBV7-9 and TRBJ2-2; 9 positions agree with TRBD2. This CDR3 is built from 17 residues. The V segment lost 5 bases and the J segment 1 base; nucleotides outside the gene matches: 8. The germline V gene has CDR1 SEHNR and CDR2 FQNEAQ (reference sequence). As DNA, the CDR3 is TGTGCCAGCAGCCCATTAGCGGGAGAGGGGAACACCGGGGAGCTGTTTTTT. Protein product: CASSPLAGEGNTGELFF.

This clone was seen only once. This chain joins TRBV5-1 and TRBJ2-1; TRBD2 matches at 12 bases. Germline trimming cut 7 bases from V and 3 bases from J; bases unmatched to any gene: 5. In germline, CDR1 is SGHRS, CDR2 YFSETQ. The CDR3 runs to 15 residues. Written as DNA, the CDR3 is TGCGCCAGCCGCAGGACTAGCGGGAACTACAATGAGCAGTTCTTC. Translation: CASRRTSGNYNEQFF.

The chain has TRBV7-9 and TRBJ2-1, with unresolved D. Germline-derived CDR1 and CDR2 are SEHNR and FQNEAQ (reference sequence). Trimming pared 3 bases from V and 1 base from J, leaving 10 bases between. This CDR3 is 15 amino acids long. CDR3 loop: CASSFSQGSYNEQFF. In DNA form, the CDR3 reads TGTGCCAGCAGCTTCAGCCAAGGGTCCTACAATGAGCAGTTCTTC.

This clone occurred a few times. The chain recombines TRBV19 with TRBJ1-5; no clear D. This CDR3 contains 13 residues. Germline V gives CDR1 LNHDA, CDR2 SQIVND (reference sequence). V was cut by 4 bases and J by 3 bases, with 7 bases left in between. CDR3 sequence (DNA): TGTGCCAGTAGTAACACCTACAATCAGCCCCAGCATTTT. This translates into CASSNTYNQPQHF.

The V and J genes are TRBV6-5 and TRBJ2-7; D might be TRBD1 (5 bases). Germline CDR1 and CDR2: MNHEY and SVGAGI. CDR3 size: 16 residues. Trimming removed 0 bases from V and 4 bases from J, with 16 bases in between. The CDR3 bases are TGTGCCAGCAGTTACTCGTTCTTGACAGCAGAATACGAGCAGTACTTC. Translating it yields CASSYSFLTAEYEQYF.

The chain uses TRBV28 and TRBJ2-1, with D possibly being TRBD1 (5 bases). Trimming removed 7 bases at V and 2 bases at J, with 18 bases between. This CDR3 spans 16 amino acids. The germline gives CDR1 MDHEN, CDR2 SYDVKM. The CDR3 region has the DNA TGTGCCAGCATCCCCTCGATGACAGCTGCCTACAATGAGCAGTTCTTC. Translation gives CASIPSMTAAYNEQFF.

The V and J genes are TRBV4-3 and TRBJ1-2; a possible D gene is TRBD1 (5 bases). CDR3 length equals 15 residues. V lost 4 bases and J 5 bases, leaving 17 bases between the germline ends. Germline loops: CDR1 LGHNA, CDR2 YSLEER. CDR3 sequence (DNA): TGCGCCAGCAGCCCCCAACAGGCCAAAGTATATGGCTACACCTTC. It specifies CASSPQQAKVYGYTF.

In regard to this clone: The same CDR3 also results from other DNA sequences found in this sample. The chain recombines TRBV5-1 with TRBJ2-3, with 14 bases matching TRBD2. V shed 3 bases, J shed 5 bases, and the junction held 2 bases outside the gene matches. This CDR3 comprises 15 residues. CDR1 SGHRS and CDR2 YFSETQ come from the germline V gene. CDR3 DNA: TGCGCCAGCAGCTGGGGGACTAGCGGGGGAGATACGCAGTATTTT. Its translation is CASSWGTSGGDTQYF.